The 4 T cell receptor beta chains below were found in one sample sequenced in a study of CD8 T cells in Susac syndrome. RNA was extracted with the RNeasy kit, and a quantity of 0.5 to 1 ug was reverse transcribed using random hexamers. TCRdb recomputed calls from the immunoSEQ multiplex PCR reads with MiXCR, one row per CDR3 protein. The sample lists under 200,000 distinct CDR3 sequences, around 95% occurring once. The sample consisted of CD4+ T cells from PBMCs. The receptors here all came from a human donor in good health.

This sequence joins TRBV29-1 and TRBJ2-3; D unresolved. Germline V CDR1 and CDR2: SQVTM, ANQGSEA. V was cut by 3 bases and J by 2 bases, with 6 bases left in between. This CDR3 region has 12 residues. This CDR3 is CSVDRNTDTQYF. The CDR3 DNA reads TGCAGCGTTGATCGGAACACAGATACGCAGTATTTT.

The CDR3 loop is CAISTTGAAYGYTF. In DNA form, the CDR3 reads TGTGCCATCAGCACGACAGGGGCCGCCTATGGCTACACCTTC. The chain combines TRBV10-3 with TRBJ1-2; 8 bases map to TRBD1. V dropped 6 bases and J dropped 4; count of bases not matched to a gene: 7. Germline CDR1 is ENHRY and CDR2 is SYGVKD. CDR3 size: 14 residues.

The rearrangement uses TRBV3-1 and TRBJ2-1; 8 nucleotides match TRBD1. This CDR3 has 16 residues. Germline trimming cut 5 bases from V and 7 bases from J; bases unmatched to any gene: 13. Per germline, CDR1 LGHDT and CDR2 YNNKEL (reference sequence). CDR3 region: CASSWAQGRGRNEQFF. The CDR3 bases are TGTGCCAGCAGCTGGGCCCAAGGCAGGGGGCGAAATGAGCAGTTCTTC.

The rearrangement joins TRBV11-2 to TRBJ1-2; 7 positions match TRBD1. The germline CDR1 and CDR2 sequences are SGHAT and FQNNGV. The length of the CDR3 is 14 residues. V was pared by 5 bases and J by 0 bases, with 3 bases of the junction left unmatched. CDR3 protein: CASSPGQANYGYTF. The CDR3 DNA sequence: TGTGCCAGCAGCCCCGGACAGGCTAACTATGGCTACACCTTC.